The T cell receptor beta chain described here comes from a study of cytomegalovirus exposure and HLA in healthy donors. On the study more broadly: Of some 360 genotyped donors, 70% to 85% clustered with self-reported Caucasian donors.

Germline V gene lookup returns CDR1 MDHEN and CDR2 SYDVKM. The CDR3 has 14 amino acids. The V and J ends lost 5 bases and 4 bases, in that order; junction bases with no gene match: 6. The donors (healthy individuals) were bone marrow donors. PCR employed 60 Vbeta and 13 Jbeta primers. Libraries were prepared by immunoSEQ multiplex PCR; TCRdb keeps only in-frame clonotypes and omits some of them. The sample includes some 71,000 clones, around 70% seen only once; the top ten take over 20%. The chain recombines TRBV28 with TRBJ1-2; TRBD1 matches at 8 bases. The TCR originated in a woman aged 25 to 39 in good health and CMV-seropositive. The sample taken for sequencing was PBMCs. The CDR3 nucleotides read TGTGCCAGCAGTCTTCACAGGGGGGGCTATGGCTACACCTTC. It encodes CASSLHRGGYGYTF.